Listed here are 5 T cell receptor beta chains from one sample, sequenced in a study of shared clonotypes between healthy human individuals. Repertoires were generated with immunoSEQ multiplex PCR, while TCRdb's copy carries only in-frame clones and drops some. The sample yields about 2.1 million clones, 85% to 95% seen once. Only CD45RO-negative cells positively selected for CCR7 counted as naive CD8 cells, so terminally differentiated effector memory CD45RA+ cells were excluded. Sequenced sample: naive CD8+ T cells from PBMCs. These receptors came from a man in his late teens or twenties in good health. Some clones in this sample may be carry-over from other donors' samples.

Comments on this clone: Other DNA sequences in the sample encode the same CDR3. The chain has TRBV6-5 and TRBJ1-1; D uncertain. This CDR3 comprises 14 residues. V lost 0 bases and J lost 1, with 6 bases in between. Per the germline V gene, CDR1 is MNHEY and CDR2 is SVGAGI. This CDR3 is CASSYSSRNTEAFF. Here the CDR3 DNA reads TGTGCCAGCAGTTACTCAAGCAGGAACACTGAAGCTTTCTTT.

The chain is built from TRBV5-4 and TRBJ2-7, with 10 bases matching TRBD1. The V and J ends lost 5 bases and 3 bases, in that order; junction bases with no gene match: 11. This CDR3 has 16 amino acids. Germline V CDR1 and CDR2: SGHNT, YYREEE (reference sequence). The CDR3 region has the DNA TGTGCCAGCAGTATTTACCCCGGGACAGGGGTCTACGAGCAGTACTTC. Translation gives CASSIYPGTGVYEQYF.

The V gene is TRBV7-9, the J gene TRBJ2-7; 8 bases are a match to TRBD1. CDR1 SEHNR and CDR2 FQNEAQ come from the germline V gene (reference sequence). With 7 bases clipped from V and 1 base from J, the junction kept 12 bases outside the gene matches. The CDR3 spans 16 residues. The CDR3 reads CASNAPPGGLSYEQYF. The CDR3 bases are TGTGCCAGCAACGCGCCCCCAGGGGGCCTATCCTACGAGCAGTACTTC.

This chain joins TRBV2 and TRBJ2-5; 8 bases align to TRBD2. This CDR3 region has 15 residues. J was trimmed by 5 bases and V by 3 bases; bases with no gene match: 8. Germline V gene sequence: CDR1 SNHLY, CDR2 FYNNEI. CDR3 in amino acids: CASSEPGPGGETQYF. The CDR3 nucleotides are TGTGCCAGCAGTGAGCCGGGTCCGGGAGGGGAGACCCAGTACTTC. The full variable domain, rest sourced from reference TRBV2 and TRBJ2-5, is EPEVTQTPSHQVTQMGQEVILRCVPISNHLYFYWYRQILGQKVEFLVSFYNNEISEKSEIFDDQFSVERPDGSNFTLKIRSTKLEDSAMYFCASSEPGPGGETQYFGPGTRLLVL.

The V call is TRBV7-9, the J call TRBJ2-7; D not resolved. CDR1 is SEHNR, CDR2 FQNEAQ, per germline (reference sequence). The V end was cut by 7 bases, the J end by 4 bases, with 20 bases between. The CDR3 sequence is 15 residues long. The CDR3 region is CASIGPGQAGYEQYF. The CDR3 nucleotides are TGTGCCAGCATTGGTCCGGGTCAGGCTGGGTACGAGCAGTACTTC.